This T cell receptor (beta chain) originates from a study of OX40 agonist ivuxolimab in advanced cancers. Sampled blood was obtained at baseline, cycle 4 day 1, and cycle 7 day 1. The study's findings and limits: Part of the nonresponder group also had normalized T-cell clonal expansion that was low. The work left the antigen specificity of expanded peripheral T cells undetermined.

This table comes from immunoSEQ multiplex PCR, and its TCRdb copy is limited to in-frame clones, with some not included. Here the sample spans over 65,000 clones, 70% to 90% being singletons. This clone was seen more than once but under ten times. Its antigen remains unidentified. Germline CDR1 MNHNY, CDR2 SVGAGI (reference sequence). CDR3 length equals 15 residues. V was clipped by 4 bases and J by 0 bases, with 11 bases between them. The starting material was CD4+ or CD8+ T cells sorted from blood, obtained in a trial of the OX40 agonist ivuxolimab. This clonotype originated in an adult with an advanced solid tumor such as melanoma, head and neck, liver or kidney cancer. V usage is TRBV6-6 and J usage is TRBJ2-3; D may match TRBD1 or TRBD2 (6 bases each). CDR3 residues: CASSSQGTSTDTQYF. In nucleotides, the CDR3 is TGTGCCAGCAGTTCGCAGGGGACTAGCACAGATACGCAGTATTTT.